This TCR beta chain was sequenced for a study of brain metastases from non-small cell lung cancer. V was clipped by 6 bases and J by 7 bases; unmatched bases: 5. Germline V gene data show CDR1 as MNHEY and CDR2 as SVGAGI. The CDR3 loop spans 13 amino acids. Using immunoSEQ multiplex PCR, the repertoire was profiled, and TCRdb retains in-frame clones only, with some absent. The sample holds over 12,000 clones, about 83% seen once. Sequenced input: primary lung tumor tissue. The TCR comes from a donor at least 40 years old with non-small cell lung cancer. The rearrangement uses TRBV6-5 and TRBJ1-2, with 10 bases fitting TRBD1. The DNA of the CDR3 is TGTGCCAGCAGCTTAGACAGGGGGCTTGGCTACACCTTC. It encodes CASSLDRGLGYTF.